This passage covers 6 T cell receptor beta chains from one sample sequenced in a study of cytomegalovirus exposure and HLA in healthy donors. Profiling relied on immunoSEQ multiplex PCR, and the TCRdb table lists in-frame clones only, not all of them. The data show hundreds of thousands of clones, around nine tenths seen once. Sample: PBMCs. The source is a man in his late teens or twenties in good health and CMV-seronegative.

This chain uses TRBV28 with TRBJ2-1; 8 bases are shared with TRBD2. CDR1 and CDR2 (germline): MDHEN, SYDVKM. The CDR3 spans 20 residues. The V gene end was trimmed by 6 bases and the J gene end by 0 bases; junction bases not matched to a gene: 19. DNA for the CDR3: TGTGCCAGCAGCACACGGAGCGGGAGTAAGACGCGGAGCTCCTACAATGAGCAGTTCTTC. Translation: CASSTRSGSKTRSSYNEQFF.

In its sample, this clone was seen many times. This chain connects TRBV5-1 to TRBJ2-7, with 10 bases identical to TRBD1. Germline V CDR1 and CDR2: SGHRS, YFSETQ. The junction had 7 bases not matched to a gene; V was cut back by 5 bases and J by 5 bases. The CDR3 has 14 residues. CDR3 sequence (DNA): TGCGCCAGCAGGCCGGGACAGGGGTTGAACGAGCAGTACTTC. Amino acids: CASRPGQGLNEQYF.

The chain couples TRBV6-1 to TRBJ1-3; D not certain. Per germline, CDR1 MNHNS and CDR2 SASEGT. Trimming cost V 4 bases and J 0 bases, with 10 bases left between them. The CDR3 length is 15 residues. As DNA, the CDR3 is TGTGCCAGCAGTGTGAGCCAGGACTCTGGAAACACCATATATTTT. This encodes CASSVSQDSGNTIYF.

This chain connects TRBV19 to TRBJ2-3; D unclear. The CDR3 runs to 15 residues. V shed 7 bases and J shed 0 bases, with 14 bases lying between them. Per germline, CDR1 LNHDA and CDR2 SQIVND (reference sequence). The CDR3 DNA is TGTGCCAGTAAGGATGCAGGTCCTAGCACAGATACGCAGTATTTT. It translates to CASKDAGPSTDTQYF.

The chain carries TRBV27 and TRBJ2-7; 7 nucleotides match TRBD2. V lost 3 bases, J lost 6 bases, and 8 bases stayed unmatched. This CDR3 comprises 14 residues. Germline CDR1 and CDR2: MNHEY and SMNVEV (reference sequence). CDR3 in amino acids: CASSLGGSVSEQYF. The CDR3 coding sequence is TGTGCCAGCAGTTTGGGGGGGTCGGTATCCGAGCAGTACTTC.

DNA of the CDR3: TGCGCCAGCAGCTTGTTGGGGGGTGATCAGCCCCAGCATTTT. Its protein is CASSLLGGDQPQHF. This rearrangement joins TRBV5-1 to TRBJ1-5; D is possibly TRBD1 (5 bases). V lost 1 base, J lost 5 bases, and 10 bases lay in between. CDR3 size: 14 residues. Germline values: CDR1 SGHRS, CDR2 YFSETQ.